These 27 T cell receptor beta chains originate from one sample sequenced in a study of blood T cell repertoires in COVID-19. Some clones are missing from TCRdb's copy, which holds only in-frame ones; the method was immunoSEQ multiplex PCR. The data show 190,000 or so clones, 88% seen once. The sample consisted of peripheral blood. Receptor source: a woman in her 30s with acute or convalescent COVID-19.

This chain uses TRBV7-2 with TRBJ2-7; D call uncertain. Germline V CDR1 and CDR2: SGHTA, FQGNSA. V lost 2 bases to trimming and J lost 6 bases, with 14 bases between them. CDR3 length: 14 amino acids. The CDR3 DNA follows: TGTGCCAGCAGCTTAAATCCTTCAGATACCGAGCAGTACTTC. Encoded protein: CASSLNPSDTEQYF.

This clone is a singleton in its sample. The V and J genes are TRBV4-2 and TRBJ2-1; possible D gene TRBD2, 5 bases. Germline assignment: CDR1 LGHNA and CDR2 YNFKEQ. The CDR3 extends over 14 amino acids. The germline V and J ends were trimmed by 3 bases and 9 bases, with 15 bases remaining between them. CDR3 sequence reads: CASSQGPSSTEQFF. The CDR3 coding sequence is TGTGCCAGCAGCCAGGGCCCTTCTAGCACTGAGCAGTTCTTC.

This chain links TRBV6-4 with TRBJ1-2; D is unclear. The CDR3 runs to 12 residues. Trimming shortened V by 5 bases and J by 6 bases, and 10 bases separated the two germline ends. Germline lookup yields CDR1 MRHNA and CDR2 SNTAGT. The CDR3 nucleotides are TGTGCCAGCAGTCCGGTCCTAGATGGCTACACCTTC. It translates to CASSPVLDGYTF.

V is TRBV18 and J is TRBJ2-7; the D gene is possibly TRBD2 (5 bases). The CDR3 loop spans 16 amino acids. V was pared by 3 bases and J by 0 bases, with 15 bases between. CDR1 is KGHSH and CDR2 is LQKENI in the germline V gene. CDR3 protein: CASSPVGQLGSYEQYF. DNA of the CDR3: TGTGCCAGCTCACCCGTCGGTCAACTAGGCTCCTACGAGCAGTACTTC.

V is TRBV11-3 and J is TRBJ2-2; TRBD2 agrees at 7 bases. Germline trimming cut 5 bases from V and 5 bases from J; bases unmatched to any gene: 8. The CDR3 loop spans 15 amino acids. Germline lookup yields CDR1 SGHNT and CDR2 YENEEA. The CDR3 region is CASSPAGVRTGELFF. The CDR3 DNA reads as TGTGCCAGCAGCCCGGCGGGGGTTAGAACCGGGGAGCTGTTTTTT.

There are a few counts of this clone. This sequence joins TRBV2 and TRBJ2-7; TRBD1 matches 8 bases. The length of the CDR3 is 13 residues. The germline V gene encodes CDR1 SNHLY and CDR2 FYNNEI. The trim removed 6 bases at V and 3 bases at J, leaving 4 bases unmatched. The CDR3 sequence: CASSATGGYEQYF. The CDR3 DNA reads TGTGCCAGCAGCGCAACAGGGGGCTACGAGCAGTACTTC.

The chain couples TRBV7-2 to TRBJ1-5; the D gene is possibly TRBD1 (6 bases). The V end lost 2 bases, the J end lost 3 bases, and 20 bases lay between the germline ends. The CDR3 has 18 amino acids. Germline V gene data show CDR1 as SGHTA and CDR2 as FQGNSA. DNA for the CDR3: TGTGCCAGCAGCTTAAATGGGGGCGCAAAGGCAAACAATCAGCCCCAGCATTTT. The encoded protein is CASSLNGGAKANNQPQHF. Full variable domain (rest looked up from reference TRBV7-2 and TRBJ1-5): GAGVSQSPSNKVTEKGKDVELRCDPISGHTALYWYRQSLGQGLEFLIYFQGNSAPDKSGLPSDRFSAERTGGSVSTLTIQRTQQEDSAVYLCASSLNGGAKANNQPQHFGDGTRLSIL.

This chain's CDR3 is CASSATGVWGYTF. The DNA for the CDR3 is TGTGCCAGCAGCGCGACAGGCGTCTGGGGCTACACCTTC. The V and J genes are TRBV7-2 and TRBJ1-2; the D gene is possibly TRBD1 (6 bases). The CDR3 totals 13 residues. V dropped 5 bases and J dropped 8 bases, with 15 bases sitting between them. Germline assignment: CDR1 SGHTA and CDR2 FQGNSA. The full variable domain, its missing parts supplied by reference TRBV7-2 and TRBJ1-2, is GAGVSQSPSNKVTEKGKDVELRCDPISGHTALYWYRQSLGQGLEFLIYFQGNSAPDKSGLPSDRFSAERTGGSVSTLTIQRTQQEDSAVYLCASSATGVWGYTFGSGTRLTVV.

On this clone itself: Compared with germline, one end of the junction differs, possibly owing to a read error. The chain recombines TRBV28 with TRBJ2-7; 8 bases line up with TRBD1. The CDR3 runs 16 residues. Looked up from germline, CDR1 is MDHEN and CDR2 is SYDVKM. The CDR3 sequence: CASSLGFGTGSHEQYF. The CDR3 nucleotides read TGTGCCAGCAGTTTGGGGTTCGGGACAGGCTCCCACGAGCAGTACTTC.

This rearrangement joins TRBV7-2 to TRBJ2-1; D is unclear. This CDR3 contains 13 residues. CDR1 and CDR2 from the germline V gene are SGHTA and FQGNSA. V lost 5 bases, J lost 5 bases, and 10 bases lay in between. The CDR3 region is CASSPHPHNEQFF. Here the CDR3 DNA reads TGTGCCAGCAGCCCCCATCCCCACAATGAGCAGTTCTTC.

The V and J genes are TRBV9 and TRBJ1-3, with D maybe TRBD1 (6 bases). The germline V and J ends were trimmed by 3 bases and 7 bases, with 11 bases remaining between them. This CDR3 spans 13 amino acids. Germline V gives CDR1 SGDLS, CDR2 YYNGEE. This chain's CDR3 is CASSGTGLNTIYF. CDR3 DNA sequence: TGTGCCAGCAGCGGTACAGGGCTGAACACCATATATTTT.

The chain is built from TRBV5-5 and TRBJ2-4; D is ambiguous. The CDR3 consists of 17 residues. Germline lookup yields CDR1 SGHKS and CDR2 YYEKEE (reference sequence). The V end lost 4 bases, the J end lost 0 bases, and 17 bases lay between the germline ends. CDR3 bases: TGTGCCAGCAGCCACGTCCTCATGGTACTAGCCAAAAACATTCAGTACTTC. Translated: CASSHVLMVLAKNIQYF.

This clone has only a few counts. The sample holds other DNA sequences that translate to the same CDR3. This chain joins TRBV18 and TRBJ2-3, with 8 bases aligning to TRBD1. After removal of 2 bases from V and 0 bases from J, the junction contained 1 base not matched to a gene. Germline V gives CDR1 KGHSH, CDR2 LQKENI. The CDR3 has 15 amino acids. CDR3 sequence: CASSPSGGSTDTQYF. The CDR3 DNA is TGTGCCAGCTCACCATCAGGGGGCAGCACAGATACGCAGTATTTT. Full variable domain (rest looked up from reference TRBV18 and TRBJ2-3): NAGVMQNPRHLVRRRGQEARLRCSPMKGHSHVYWYRQLPEEGLKFMVYLQKENIIDESGMPKERFSAEFPKEGPSILRIQQVVRGDSAAYFCASSPSGGSTDTQYFGPGTRLTVL.

The rearrangement links TRBV11-2 to TRBJ2-7; 14 bases match TRBD2. V lost 3 bases, J lost 4 bases, and 8 bases stayed unmatched. This CDR3 comprises 17 residues. Germline lookup yields CDR1 SGHAT and CDR2 FQNNGV. The CDR3 DNA sequence: TGTGCCAGCAGCTTCTATTCGGGACTAGCGGGAGTTTACGAGCAGTACTTC. This translates into CASSFYSGLAGVYEQYF.

The rearrangement joins TRBV6-5 to TRBJ2-7, with D possibly being TRBD1 (5 bases). Germline V gene sequence: CDR1 MNHEY, CDR2 SVGAGI. Trimming shortened V by 2 bases and J by 7 bases, and 6 bases separated the two germline ends. The CDR3 sequence is 11 residues long. Here the CDR3 DNA reads TGTGCCAGCAGTTACCAGGGAGAGCAGTACTTC. This sequence encodes CASSYQGEQYF.

The rearrangement joins TRBV2 to TRBJ1-5, with D tentatively TRBD1 (6 bases). Between the trimmed V and J ends, which lost 7 bases and 0 bases, there was a span of 16 bases. Germline-derived CDR1 and CDR2 are SNHLY and FYNNEI. This CDR3 is built from 16 residues. In DNA, the CDR3 is TGTGCCAGCACCCGACAGGTTTCCGCTAGCAATCAGCCCCAGCATTTT. Protein sequence: CASTRQVSASNQPQHF.

This chain connects TRBV5-4 to TRBJ2-1; D remains unclear. V lost 6 bases, J lost 8 bases, and 12 bases lay in between. The CDR3 length is 12 residues. Per the germline V gene, CDR1 is SGHNT and CDR2 is YYREEE (reference sequence). This chain's CDR3 is CASNRGTHEQFF. The CDR3 nucleotides are TGTGCCAGCAATCGCGGTACCCATGAGCAGTTCTTC.

A few counts support this clone. V is TRBV4-1 and J is TRBJ1-2; D may be TRBD1 (6 bases). The V gene's germline CDR1 is MGHRA and CDR2 YSYEKL. The CDR3 is made up of 12 amino acids. The CDR3 DNA reads TGCGCATTTCGAGGGGGAACGGGTGGCTACACCTTC. Translation gives CAFRGGTGGYTF.

The chain joins TRBV6-5 to TRBJ1-1; D is unclear. V lost 1 base and J 2 bases, leaving 8 bases between the germline ends. Per germline, CDR1 MNHEY and CDR2 SVGAGI. There are 14 residues in the CDR3. CDR3 nucleotide sequence: TGTGCCAGCAGTTACTTAGGCGGTAACACTGAAGCTTTCTTT. Translated: CASSYLGGNTEAFF.

The chain has TRBV6-6 and TRBJ2-7; 9 bases match TRBD2. Trimming took 6 bases from V and 2 from J; bases not matched to a gene: 2. Germline V gene data show CDR1 as MNHNY and CDR2 as SVGAGI (reference sequence). The CDR3 is 13 amino acids. CDR3 in DNA: TGTGCCAGCAGCGGCGGGAGGGCCTACGAGCAGTACTTC. Translating gives CASSGGRAYEQYF.

The chain joins TRBV18 to TRBJ2-7; 7 bases are a match to TRBD2. V shed 3 bases, J shed 0 bases, and the junction held 5 bases outside the gene matches. Germline V gene lookup returns CDR1 KGHSH and CDR2 LQKENI. CDR3 length equals 15 residues. As DNA, the CDR3 is TGTGCCAGCTCACCGGTTGCGGGGGACTCCTACGAGCAGTACTTC. It is translated as CASSPVAGDSYEQYF.

The chain couples TRBV2 to TRBJ2-5, with D possibly being TRBD1 (6 bases). From germline, CDR1 is SNHLY and CDR2 FYNNEI. Trimming took 10 bases from V and 2 from J, leaving 14 bases between them. The CDR3 loop spans 13 amino acids. This CDR3 is CATRGTSQETQYF. CDR3 nucleotides: TGTGCCACCAGAGGGACAAGTCAAGAGACCCAGTACTTC.

The rearrangement links TRBV7-6 to TRBJ2-6; 7 nucleotides line up with TRBD1. The CDR3 is 17 residues long. CDR1 and CDR2 from the germline V gene are SGHVS and FNYEAQ. J gave up 0 bases and V 5 bases, and 7 bases lay outside the gene matches. CDR3 protein: CASSLGGRASGANVLTF. The DNA of the CDR3 is TGTGCCAGCAGCCTAGGGGGCCGGGCCTCTGGGGCCAACGTCCTGACTTTC.

This clone was picked up a small number of times. V is TRBV28 and J is TRBJ1-6, with 7 bases that match TRBD1. V lost 7 bases and J lost 8; bases outside the gene matches: 11. CDR3 length: 15 residues. CDR1 is MDHEN, CDR2 SYDVKM, per germline. In DNA form, the CDR3 reads TGTGCCAGCAACGAGCCGGGACAGTGGGATTCACCCCTCCACTTT. This gives the protein CASNEPGQWDSPLHF.

The chain couples TRBV7-8 to TRBJ1-4; D ambiguous. CDR1 SGHVS and CDR2 FQNEAQ come from the germline V gene. The CDR3 spans 13 residues. With 3 bases removed from V and 4 bases from J, the gap between germline ends came to 6 bases. The CDR3 nucleotides read TGTGCCAGCAGCTTCGTAGTTAATGAAAAACTGTTTTTT. This gives the protein CASSFVVNEKLFF.

The rearrangement uses TRBV28 and TRBJ2-7; D might be TRBD1 (6 bases). Germline CDR1 reads MDHEN; CDR2 reads SYDVKM. Trimming shortened V by 4 bases and J by 3 bases, and 19 bases separated the two germline ends. CDR3 length: 16 residues. CDR3 in amino acids: CASSSSIDRLIYEQYF. As DNA, the CDR3 is TGTGCCAGCAGTTCATCGATAGACAGGTTGATCTACGAGCAGTACTTC.

The chain recombines TRBV7-2 with TRBJ2-5; 8 bases agree with TRBD2. The CDR3 is 15 amino acids. The junction had 8 bases not matched to a gene; V was cut back by 8 bases and J by 0 bases. CDR1 and CDR2 (germline): SGHTA, FQGNSA. The CDR3 DNA is TGTGCCAGCGGGGTGGCGGGAGGTTACCAAGAGACCCAGTACTTC. Its protein is CASGVAGGYQETQYF.